This section outlines one T cell receptor beta chain sequence together with its context. TCRdb's copy holds only in-frame clones and misses some; the assay was immunoSEQ multiplex PCR. The data contain around 400,000 clones, roughly 91% of them singletons. This entry comes from a study of blood T cell repertoires in COVID-19. Sequencing was performed on PBMCs or T cells enriched from blood (not recorded which). This TCR was recovered from a young woman who had recovered from COVID-19.

The CDR3 here is CASSFQPGAPLHF. CDR3 bases: TGTGCCAGCAGCTTCCAACCCGGTGCACCCCTCCACTTT. This chain joins TRBV7-3 and TRBJ1-6; D not resolved. This CDR3 has 13 amino acids. The germline V and J ends were trimmed by 3 bases and 11 bases, with 11 bases remaining between them. Germline V CDR1 and CDR2: SGHTA, FQGTGA.